This T cell receptor (beta chain) was identified in a study of CD8 T cells in ankylosing spondylitis. The germline V and J ends were trimmed by 8 bases and 0 bases, with 18 bases remaining between them. This CDR3 is 17 amino acids long. TCRdb re-analysed the 5' RACE reads in MiXCR, keeping a single row per CDR3 protein. The sample has about 220,000 distinct CDR3 sequences; roughly a tenth are singletons. About this clonotype itself: The target antigen is unknown.

Study-level points and caveats: Typical of ankylosing spondylitis blood, it appeared, was a TCR beta motif of eight highly homologous variants.

This receptor was taken from a male donor with ankylosing spondylitis or in good health (not recorded which). The chain uses TRBV5-3 and TRBJ2-6; possibly TRBD1 or TRBD2 for D (6 bases each). TRBV5-3 is given ORF status, its function remaining uncertain. The sequenced sample was blood, either unsorted or a sorted T cell fraction (not recorded which). The CDR3 is CASSSQGGGSGANVLTF. The CDR3 coding sequence is TGTGCCAGCAGTTCACAGGGAGGTGGCTCTGGGGCCAACGTCCTGACTTTC.